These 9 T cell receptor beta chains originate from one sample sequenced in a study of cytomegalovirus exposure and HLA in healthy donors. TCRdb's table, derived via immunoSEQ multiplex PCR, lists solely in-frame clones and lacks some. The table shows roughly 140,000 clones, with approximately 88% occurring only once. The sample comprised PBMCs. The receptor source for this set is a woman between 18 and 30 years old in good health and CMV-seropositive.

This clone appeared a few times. The CDR3 reads CASKGDAGELFF. DNA for the CDR3: TGCGCCAGCAAGGGGGATGCCGGGGAGCTGTTTTTT. The rearrangement links TRBV10-1 to TRBJ2-2, with a possible D match to TRBD1 (6 bases). The germline V and J ends were trimmed by 7 bases and 6 bases, with 9 bases remaining between them. The CDR3 has 12 residues. Germline V gene data show CDR1 as WNHNN and CDR2 as SYGVQD (reference sequence).

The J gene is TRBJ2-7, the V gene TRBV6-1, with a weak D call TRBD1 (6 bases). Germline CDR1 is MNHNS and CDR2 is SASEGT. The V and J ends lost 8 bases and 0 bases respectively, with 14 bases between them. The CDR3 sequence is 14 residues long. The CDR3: CASQRTDISYEQYF. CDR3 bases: TGTGCCAGCCAAAGGACAGACATCTCCTACGAGCAGTACTTC.

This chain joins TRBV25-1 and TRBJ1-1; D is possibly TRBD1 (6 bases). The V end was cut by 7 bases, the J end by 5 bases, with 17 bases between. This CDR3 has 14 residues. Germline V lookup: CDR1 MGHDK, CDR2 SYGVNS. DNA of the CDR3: TGTGCCAGCACTCTACAGGGTAGGTGGACTGAAGCTTTCTTT. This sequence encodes CASTLQGRWTEAFF. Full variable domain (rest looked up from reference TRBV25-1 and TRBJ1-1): EADIYQTPRYLVIGTGKKITLECSQTMGHDKMYWYQQDPGMELHLIHYSYGVNSTEKGDLSSESTVSRIRTEHFPLTLESARPSHTSQYLCASTLQGRWTEAFFGQGTRLTVV.

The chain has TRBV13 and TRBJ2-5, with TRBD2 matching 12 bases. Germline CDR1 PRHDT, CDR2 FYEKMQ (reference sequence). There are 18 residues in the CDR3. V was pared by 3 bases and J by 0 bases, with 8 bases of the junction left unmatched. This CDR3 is CASSFEASGRGHQETQYF. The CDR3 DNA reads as TGTGCCAGCAGCTTCGAGGCTAGCGGGAGGGGCCACCAAGAGACCCAGTACTTC.

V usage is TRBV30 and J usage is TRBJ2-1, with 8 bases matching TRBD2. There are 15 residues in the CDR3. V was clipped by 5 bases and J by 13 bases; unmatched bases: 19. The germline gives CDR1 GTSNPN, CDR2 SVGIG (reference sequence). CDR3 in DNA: TGTGCCTGGGCAATAGCGGGACTCAGTACATCGGTTCAGTTCTTC. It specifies CAWAIAGLSTSVQFF.

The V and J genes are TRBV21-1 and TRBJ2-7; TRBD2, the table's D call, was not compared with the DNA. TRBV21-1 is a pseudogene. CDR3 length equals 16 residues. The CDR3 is CASIQLLPQYSYEQYF. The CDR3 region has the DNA TGTGCCAGCATCCAGCTACTACCTCAGTACTCCTACGAGCAGTACTTC.

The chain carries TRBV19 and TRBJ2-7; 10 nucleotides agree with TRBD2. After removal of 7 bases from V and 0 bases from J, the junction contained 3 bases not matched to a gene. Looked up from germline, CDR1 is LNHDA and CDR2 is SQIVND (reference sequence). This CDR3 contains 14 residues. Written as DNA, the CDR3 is TGTGCCAGTACCCGGACTAGCGGCTCCTACGAGCAGTACTTC. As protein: CASTRTSGSYEQYF.

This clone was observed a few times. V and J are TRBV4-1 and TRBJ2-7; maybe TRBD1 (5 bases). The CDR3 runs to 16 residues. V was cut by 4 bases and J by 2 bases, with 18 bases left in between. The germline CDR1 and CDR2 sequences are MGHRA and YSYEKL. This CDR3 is CASSPLWQGLAYEQYF. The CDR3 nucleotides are TGCGCCAGCAGCCCCCTGTGGCAGGGCCTAGCCTACGAGCAGTACTTC.

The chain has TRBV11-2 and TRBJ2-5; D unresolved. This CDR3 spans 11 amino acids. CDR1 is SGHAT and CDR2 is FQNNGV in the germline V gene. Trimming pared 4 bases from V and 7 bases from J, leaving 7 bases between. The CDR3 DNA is TGTGCCAGCAGCTCCCCGCGGACCCAGTACTTC. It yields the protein CASSSPRTQYF. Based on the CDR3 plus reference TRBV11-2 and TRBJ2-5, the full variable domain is EAGVAQSPRYKIIEKRQSVAFWCNPISGHATLYWYQQILGQGPKLLIQFQNNGVVDDSQLPKDRFSAERLKGVDSTLKIQPAKLEDSAVYLCASSSPRTQYFGPGTRLLVL.